Below, 17 T cell receptor beta chains from the same sample are listed, as sequenced in a study of cytomegalovirus exposure and HLA in healthy donors. The PCR used 60 Vbeta and 13 Jbeta primers. Only in-frame clones appear in the TCRdb table, and some are missing; sequencing was by immunoSEQ multiplex PCR. The profile shows 75,000 to 90,000 clones, around 85% of them singletons. Sequenced material: PBMCs. Receptors originate from a man aged 35 to 55 in good health and CMV-seropositive.

The chain is built from TRBV7-9 and TRBJ1-4, with unresolved D. The V gene's germline CDR1 is SEHNR and CDR2 FQNEAQ (reference sequence). V was trimmed by 5 bases and J by 8 bases, leaving 6 bases between them. CDR3 length: 11 amino acids. The CDR3 region has the DNA TGTGCCAGCAGCACGGGAGAAAAACTGTTTTTT. This sequence encodes CASSTGEKLFF.

The chain is built from TRBV27 and TRBJ2-1; TRBD2 might be the D (6 bases). The CDR3 runs 11 residues. V was trimmed by 8 bases and J by 10 bases, leaving 12 bases between them. Germline loops: CDR1 MNHEY, CDR2 SMNVEV (reference sequence). The CDR3 coding sequence is TGTGCCAGCGTCGGGAGATCGGAGCAGTTCTTC. Translating gives CASVGRSEQFF.

The chain has TRBV5-6 and TRBJ2-1; 7 nucleotides line up with TRBD1. V shed 4 bases, J shed 8 bases, and the junction held 9 bases outside the gene matches. This CDR3 has 14 amino acids. CDR1 is SGHDT and CDR2 is YYEEEE in the germline V gene. CDR3 nucleotides: TGTGCCAGCAGCCCAGACAGGGTGGGCTATGAGCAGTTCTTC. Protein: CASSPDRVGYEQFF.

The gene calls are TRBV5-1 and TRBJ2-7; D is possibly TRBD2 (5 bases). Trimming removed 1 base at V and 7 bases at J, with 6 bases between. Germline V gene data show CDR1 as SGHRS and CDR2 as YFSETQ. This CDR3 spans 11 amino acids. The CDR3 here is CASSLSGEQYF. CDR3 coding DNA: TGCGCCAGCAGCTTGTCGGGGGAGCAGTACTTC.

The V gene is TRBV18, the J gene TRBJ2-3; 8 positions agree with TRBD1. V dropped 2 bases and J dropped 3; count of bases not matched to a gene: 7. The CDR3 is 16 amino acids. Germline assignment: CDR1 KGHSH and CDR2 LQKENI. CDR3 DNA: TGTGCCAGCTCACCAGAGGACAGGGATGGAACAGATACGCAGTATTTT. The encoded protein is CASSPEDRDGTDTQYF.

The chain joins TRBV7-9 to TRBJ2-5, with TRBD2 as a possible D gene (6 bases). V was cut by 1 base and J by 5 bases, with 14 bases left in between. CDR1 and CDR2 (germline): SEHNR, FQNEAQ (reference sequence). The CDR3 contains 15 residues. CDR3 DNA: TGTGCCAGCAGCTTAGATGCTGGGAGGTCGGAGACCCAGTACTTC. Protein sequence: CASSLDAGRSETQYF.

This rearrangement joins TRBV6-5 to TRBJ2-7, with D perhaps TRBD2 (7 bases). Germline V CDR1 and CDR2: MNHEY, SVGAGI. CDR3 length: 13 residues. V was clipped by 2 bases and J by 6 bases, with 11 bases between them. The CDR3 sequence: CASSYEGGREQYF. CDR3 nucleotides: TGTGCCAGCAGTTACGAGGGGGGGCGCGAGCAGTACTTC.

V and J are TRBV5-1 and TRBJ1-2, with TRBD1 identical over 9 bases. J gave up 5 bases and V 4 bases, and 6 bases lay outside the gene matches. The CDR3 has 14 residues. Per germline, CDR1 SGHRS and CDR2 YFSETQ. The CDR3 DNA sequence: TGCGCCAGCAGCCCGACAGGGGGGGAGTATGGCTACACCTTC. It translates to CASSPTGGEYGYTF.

The V call is TRBV9, the J call TRBJ1-4; 9 nucleotides line up with TRBD1. CDR1 and CDR2 from the germline V gene are SGDLS and YYNGEE. The CDR3 covers 15 residues. With V trimmed by 4 bases and J by 5 bases, 6 bases remained unmatched. This CDR3 reads CASSSSGTGNEKLFF. CDR3 in DNA: TGTGCCAGCAGCTCCTCCGGGACAGGGAATGAAAAACTGTTTTTT.

The rearrangement uses TRBV19 and TRBJ1-6, with D possibly matching TRBD1 (6 bases). The germline gives CDR1 LNHDA, CDR2 SQIVND (reference sequence). This CDR3 comprises 14 residues. The V end was cut by 7 bases, the J end by 6 bases, with 13 bases between. The CDR3, as DNA: TGTGCCAGTACCGAGCGGGACACTAATTCACCCCTCCACTTT. As protein: CASTERDTNSPLHF.

This chain uses TRBV7-8 with TRBJ2-2, with TRBD1 as a possible D gene (5 bases). The CDR3 covers 13 residues. Trimming removed 4 bases at V and 5 bases at J, with 8 bases between. Germline CDR1 SGHVS, CDR2 FQNEAQ. The CDR3 reads CASSSRQTGELFF. CDR3 DNA: TGTGCCAGCAGCTCGCGACAGACCGGGGAGCTGTTTTTT.

This chain links TRBV7-3 with TRBJ2-1; 12 nucleotides line up with TRBD2. The V gene's germline CDR1 is SGHTA and CDR2 FQGTGA. Germline trimming cut 5 bases from V and 7 bases from J; bases unmatched to any gene: 6. The CDR3 is 15 residues long. Here the CDR3 DNA reads TGTGCCAGCAGCCCAGGACTAGCGGGGTGGAATGAGCAGTTCTTC. Translated: CASSPGLAGWNEQFF.

The V and J genes are TRBV29-1 and TRBJ1-2, with D unresolved. Trimming cost V 3 bases and J 0 bases, with 8 bases left between them. The CDR3 is 13 residues long. CDR1 and CDR2 from the germline V gene are SQVTM and ANQGSEA. The CDR3 DNA is TGCAGCGTTGAGTACAACGCTAACTATGGCTACACCTTC. Its protein product is CSVEYNANYGYTF.

The J gene is TRBJ2-1, the V gene TRBV5-4, with D perhaps TRBD1 (6 bases). Germline loops: CDR1 SGHNT, CDR2 YYREEE (reference sequence). Trimming left V 9 bases short and J 1 base short, with 17 bases between. The CDR3 contains 15 residues. In DNA, the CDR3 is TGTGCCACCCTTGGCCAGGGGTCTTCCTACAATGAGCAGTTCTTC. The encoded protein is CATLGQGSSYNEQFF.

The chain couples TRBV6-1 to TRBJ2-1; 8 positions match TRBD2. Germline CDR1 reads MNHNS; CDR2 reads SASEGT. CDR3 length: 14 amino acids. The junction had 2 bases not matched to a gene; V was cut back by 7 bases and J by 0 bases. The CDR3 bases are TGTGCCAGCACCCGGGGGGGCTCCTACAATGAGCAGTTCTTC. Protein sequence: CASTRGGSYNEQFF.

The rearrangement joins TRBV6-1 to TRBJ1-2; 8 bases line up with TRBD1. The V gene's germline CDR1 is MNHNS and CDR2 SASEGT. This CDR3 is 13 amino acids long. V lost 6 bases, J lost 4 bases, and 4 bases stayed unmatched. CDR3 sequence: CASSAGTGYGYTF. The CDR3 DNA reads TGTGCCAGCAGCGCCGGGACAGGCTATGGCTACACCTTC.

V is TRBV19 and J is TRBJ1-2; TRBD1 aligns across 10 bases. The germline gives CDR1 LNHDA, CDR2 SQIVND (reference sequence). The J segment lost 4 bases and the V segment lost 5 bases, leaving 7 bases of the junction unmatched. CDR3 length: 15 residues. CDR3 in amino acids: CASSHPGQGFYGYTF. CDR3 nucleotides: TGTGCCAGTAGTCATCCGGGACAGGGGTTCTATGGCTACACCTTC.